This TCR beta chain was recorded in a study of regulatory T cells in long-lasting Graves disease. V lost 0 bases and J lost 8, with 8 bases in between. Per germline, CDR1 LNHDA and CDR2 SQIVND (reference sequence). The CDR3 loop spans 13 amino acids. The time point here: persistent/refractory GD, antithyroid drugs over 5 years with positive TRAb. PBMC RNA was the source of the TCR library. The authors built TCR beta libraries using iRepertoire HTBI primers and Arm-PCR of CDR3 regions. TCRdb itself ran the multiplex PCR reads through MiXCR, one entry per CDR3 protein. The sample records 500,000 to 800,000 distinct CDR3 sequences, roughly 30% being singletons.

The chain couples TRBV19 to TRBJ1-5; no firm D call. The source of this sequence is a female donor with Graves disease. Source: peripheral blood mononuclear cells (PBMCs), taken when the disease was refractory, from a patient treated with antithyroid drugs. CDR3 region: CASSIDREEPQHF. The CDR3 DNA reads as TGTGCCAGTAGTATAGATCGAGAAGAGCCCCAGCATTTT. Drawing the rest from reference TRBV19 and TRBJ1-5, the complete variable domain is DGGITQSPKYLFRKEGQNVTLSCEQNLNHDAMYWYRQDPGQGLRLIYYSQIVNDFQKGDIAEGYSVSREKKESFPLTVTSAQKNPTAFYLCASSIDREEPQHFGDGTRLSIL.